These T cell receptor beta chains were read from a single sample in a study of shared clonotypes between healthy human individuals. Assay used: immunoSEQ multiplex PCR; TCRdb lists only in-frame clones, some missing. The sample shows about 2,200,000 clones, around 93% of them seen only once. The sequencing input was naive CD8+ T cells from PBMCs. The origin of the receptors is a man between 18 and 29 years old in good health. Some clones in this sample may be carry-over from other donors' samples. Each CDR3 is given without its conserved first and last residue.

CDR3,V,J
ASSQGSGGSYEQY,TRBV14,TRBJ2-7
ASRTGRGDKETQY,TRBV2,TRBJ2-5
AGEDRETDTQY,TRBV28,TRBJ2-3
ASRSGASSGANVLT,TRBV27,TRBJ2-6
ASSLGAAGTEAF,TRBV11-2,TRBJ1-1
AIGTSGKEGETQY,TRBV6-4,TRBJ2-5
ASTIIKTGGPSTDTQY,TRBV27,TRBJ2-3
ASSSIMWEGPTDTQY,TRBV28,TRBJ2-3
SVDVEAEAQY,TRBV29-1,TRBJ2-5
ASSDQGDEQF,TRBV2,TRBJ2-1
ASSLTTGGVTEAF,TRBV14,TRBJ1-1
ASSQGRAGNTIY,TRBV4-2,TRBJ1-3
ASKGRQTLIYEQY,TRBV2,TRBJ2-7
ANRAQNEQF,TRBV7-9,TRBJ2-1
ASRRSYEQY,TRBV28,TRBJ2-7
ASSYDSYNQPQH,TRBV5-1,TRBJ1-5
ASSFRDRGHEQY,TRBV27,TRBJ2-7
ASSLERATMGYT,TRBV13,TRBJ1-2
ASSIRDRPYEQY,TRBV19,TRBJ2-7
ASSLWAGGPGSNQPQH,TRBV27,TRBJ1-5
ASRIAGPYNEQF,TRBV2,TRBJ2-1
ASSQDSHRLGTEAF,TRBV4-1,TRBJ1-1
ASSSSYRQGNTEAF,TRBV5-5,TRBJ1-1
ASSLAMGRTEAF,TRBV7-3,TRBJ1-1
ASTQGRLDEQY,TRBV19,TRBJ2-7
ASSLIGAESGELF,TRBV7-9,TRBJ2-2
ASSLGTGWNTGELF,TRBV7-2,TRBJ2-2
AISEIHEQF,TRBV10-3,TRBJ2-1
APLGGLETQY,TRBV19,TRBJ2-5
ASSLAGGSVEQY,TRBV27,TRBJ2-7
ASSSSGRIYEQY,TRBV5-4,TRBJ2-7
ASSPPKPSGTTDTQY,TRBV18,TRBJ2-3
ASSDVLGHGEAF,TRBV10-1,TRBJ1-1
ASSQITGDSYEQY,TRBV4-1,TRBJ2-7
ASSLAPGGTGYLYNEQF,TRBV5-1,TRBJ2-1